What follows are 22 T cell receptor beta chains derived from one specimen sequenced in a study of T cell responses to AZD1222 COVID-19 vaccine. Assay: immunoSEQ multiplex PCR; the TCRdb copy retains only in-frame clones and omits some. The table includes around 150,000 clones, roughly 94% detected once. The sample consisted of peripheral blood, taken 28 days after the second AZD1222 dose. The receptor source for this set is an adult who received the AZD1222 COVID-19 vaccine.

This clone appeared a single time. The CDR3 loop is CASSDTDTQYF. The DNA of the CDR3 is TGTGCCAGCAGCGACACAGATACGCAGTATTTT. The chain joins TRBV7-2 to TRBJ2-3; D is unclear. Looked up from germline, CDR1 is SGHTA and CDR2 is FQGNSA. V gave up 5 bases and J gave up 2 bases, with 2 bases separating them. This CDR3 has 11 residues.

The chain's CDR3 is CASSLGQGLGPYGYTF. The CDR3 bases are TGTGCCAGCAGCTTAGGGCAGGGATTGGGGCCCTATGGCTACACCTTC. The rearrangement joins TRBV13 to TRBJ1-2; D perhaps matches TRBD1 (5 bases). Germline-derived CDR1 and CDR2 are PRHDT and FYEKMQ (reference sequence). V gave up 0 bases and J gave up 4 bases, with 15 bases separating them. The CDR3 runs 16 residues.

The chain links TRBV11-2 to TRBJ2-5; perhaps TRBD2 as D (6 bases). The CDR3 is made up of 14 amino acids. V lost 5 bases and J lost 6, with 16 bases in between. In germline, CDR1 is SGHAT, CDR2 FQNNGV. The CDR3 spells CASSPGRGLKTQYF. The CDR3, as DNA: TGTGCCAGCAGCCCCGGGCGGGGACTGAAGACCCAGTACTTC.

The chain carries TRBV29-1 and TRBJ1-2, with D hard to call. CDR1 and CDR2 (germline): SQVTM, ANQGSEA. Between the trimmed V and J ends, which lost 5 bases and 4 bases, there was a span of 11 bases. The CDR3 length is 12 residues. As DNA, the CDR3 is TGCAGCGTTTTAGACATCAGCTATGGCTACACCTTC. Amino acid sequence: CSVLDISYGYTF.

This chain connects TRBV19 to TRBJ1-3; D unresolved. This CDR3 comprises 15 residues. The V gene lost 4 bases and the J gene lost 2 bases, with 12 bases spanning the gap. CDR1 LNHDA and CDR2 SQIVND come from the germline V gene (reference sequence). DNA of the CDR3: TGTGCCAGTAGTACCCAGACAAGAGCTGGAAACACCATATATTTT. Amino acids: CASSTQTRAGNTIYF.

The genes are TRBV5-1 and TRBJ1-5; tentative D call: TRBD1 (6 bases). Trimming took 1 base from V and 0 from J, leaving 14 bases between them. CDR1 SGHRS and CDR2 YFSETQ come from the germline V gene. The CDR3 has 17 amino acids. CDR3 in DNA: TGCGCCAGCAGCTTGCTCCCCCGACAGGATAGCAATCAGCCCCAGCATTTT. This translates into CASSLLPRQDSNQPQHF.

The V and J genes are TRBV5-1 and TRBJ1-1; 8 bases fit TRBD1. The CDR3 totals 13 residues. The V segment lost 2 bases and the J segment 11 bases; nucleotides outside the gene matches: 8. Germline V gives CDR1 SGHRS, CDR2 YFSETQ. The CDR3 here is CASSFQGARGAFF. DNA for the CDR3: TGCGCCAGCAGCTTCCAGGGGGCGCGTGGGGCTTTCTTT.

Only one count was recorded for this clone. The chain recombines TRBV19 with TRBJ2-1, with unresolved D. The CDR3 contains 13 residues. Trimming removed 1 base from V and 4 bases from J, with 5 bases in between. From germline, CDR1 is LNHDA and CDR2 SQIVND (reference sequence). The DNA of the CDR3 is TGTGCCAGTAGTATAGGTGGGTACAATGAGCAGTTCTTC. Protein sequence: CASSIGGYNEQFF.

The gene calls are TRBV7-9 and TRBJ1-4, with TRBD1 identical over 7 bases. With V trimmed by 2 bases and J by 2 bases, 8 bases remained unmatched. Germline-derived CDR1 and CDR2 are SEHNR and FQNEAQ (reference sequence). The CDR3 is made up of 17 amino acids. CDR3 sequence: CASSLTPPGQTNEKLFF. The CDR3 DNA reads as TGTGCCAGCAGCTTAACACCTCCGGGACAGACTAATGAAAAACTGTTTTTT.

The chain couples TRBV6-6 to TRBJ1-1, with D hard to call. CDR3 length: 11 amino acids. V was pared by 8 bases and J by 0 bases, with 4 bases between. CDR1 MNHNY and CDR2 SVGAGI come from the germline V gene (reference sequence). As DNA, the CDR3 is TGTGCCAGCTCGGTGAACACTGAAGCTTTCTTT. Translating gives CASSVNTEAFF.

The chain joins TRBV5-6 to TRBJ2-6, with D possibly TRBD1 on 5 matching bases. The CDR3 is made up of 14 amino acids. Trimming left V 5 bases short and J 2 bases short, with 8 bases between. In germline, CDR1 is SGHDT, CDR2 YYEEEE. The CDR3 loop is CASSTRAGANVLTF. The CDR3 coding sequence is TGTGCCAGCAGTACCAGGGCTGGGGCCAACGTCCTGACTTTC.

The J gene is TRBJ1-4, the V gene TRBV2; D uncertain. V lost 8 bases and J lost 5, with 9 bases in between. CDR3 length equals 12 residues. In germline, CDR1 is SNHLY, CDR2 FYNNEI. CDR3 nucleotides: TGTGCCAGCCTTGGGCCCAATGAAAAACTGTTTTTT. It specifies CASLGPNEKLFF.

In nucleotides, the CDR3 is TGTGCCAGCAGGACCCCTCGCGGGGGGGCAGCCGGGGAGCTGTTTTTT. Translation gives CASRTPRGGAAGELFF. This rearrangement joins TRBV2 to TRBJ2-2, with 9 bases lining up with TRBD2. CDR1 is SNHLY and CDR2 is FYNNEI in the germline V gene. V lost 6 bases, J lost 6 bases, and 11 bases stayed unmatched. There are 16 residues in the CDR3.

The chain uses TRBV2 and TRBJ1-1; D is uncertain. CDR1 and CDR2 (germline): SNHLY, FYNNEI. The CDR3 covers 14 residues. Trimming took 4 bases from V and 4 from J, leaving 13 bases between them. As DNA, the CDR3 is TGTGCCAGCAGTGCCCTTGGGAAGTCCACTGAAGCTTTCTTT. Translated: CASSALGKSTEAFF.

The chain links TRBV7-2 to TRBJ2-7, with D maybe TRBD1 (5 bases). The CDR3 is 15 residues long. Germline CDR1 reads SGHTA; CDR2 reads FQGNSA. Deletions cut 3 bases from V and 3 bases from J, with 15 bases between. The CDR3, as DNA: TGTGCCAGCAGCTTTTCCGACAGCCCATTCTACGAGCAGTACTTC. Its protein product is CASSFSDSPFYEQYF.

The chain recombines TRBV27 with TRBJ1-4; possible D gene TRBD1, 6 bases. The germline CDR1 and CDR2 sequences are MNHEY and SMNVEV (reference sequence). This CDR3 has 15 residues. The V end lost 8 bases, the J end lost 2 bases, and 15 bases lay between the germline ends. Here the CDR3 reads CASRMGAGTNEKLFF. CDR3 nucleotide sequence: TGTGCCAGCCGGATGGGGGCAGGCACTAATGAAAAACTGTTTTTT.

This chain uses TRBV4-2 with TRBJ1-4; D is perhaps TRBD1 (6 bases). The CDR3 runs to 14 residues. With 1 base removed from V and 8 bases from J, the gap between germline ends came to 11 bases. CDR1 and CDR2 from the germline V gene are LGHNA and YNFKEQ. The CDR3 nucleotides read TGTGCCAGCAGCCAAGTCGGGCAGGGGGAAAAACTGTTTTTT. Protein product: CASSQVGQGEKLFF.

The chain employs TRBV7-9 and TRBJ1-6; the D is unclear. CDR1 and CDR2 from the germline V gene are SEHNR and FQNEAQ (reference sequence). The ends were cut back, 4 bases at V and 12 bases at J, with 10 bases in the middle. CDR3 size: 12 residues. The CDR3 protein is CASSSSLGPLHF. The CDR3 DNA sequence: TGTGCCAGCAGCTCATCCCTAGGACCCCTCCACTTT.

The table lists this clone with a few counts. V gene TRBV7-2 combines with J gene TRBJ1-2, with a tentative D call TRBD1 (5 bases). V was shortened by 5 bases and J by 2 bases, with 15 bases between the two germline ends. The length of the CDR3 is 15 residues. Per the germline V gene, CDR1 is SGHTA and CDR2 is FQGNSA. DNA of the CDR3: TGTGCCAGCAGCATCCCCGGGACGGCGAACTATGGCTACACCTTC. Its translation: CASSIPGTANYGYTF. The full variable domain, rest sourced from reference TRBV7-2 and TRBJ1-2, is GAGVSQSPSNKVTEKGKDVELRCDPISGHTALYWYRQSLGQGLEFLIYFQGNSAPDKSGLPSDRFSAERTGGSVSTLTIQRTQQEDSAVYLCASSIPGTANYGYTFGSGTRLTVV.

The gene calls are TRBV30 and TRBJ1-5; D gene ambiguous. The germline V gene has CDR1 GTSNPN and CDR2 SVGIG (reference sequence). The CDR3 is made up of 13 amino acids. Trimming left V 1 base short and J 6 bases short, with 10 bases between. The CDR3 loop is CAWSATEAQPQHF. CDR3 nucleotides: TGTGCCTGGAGTGCCACCGAGGCTCAGCCCCAGCATTTT.

The rearrangement links TRBV6-5 to TRBJ1-6; D possibly corresponds to TRBD1 (6 bases). The CDR3 covers 15 residues. Germline lookup yields CDR1 MNHEY and CDR2 SVGAGI. V was cut by 6 bases and J by 6 bases, with 15 bases left in between. The CDR3 sequence is CASSLSAQGNSPLHF. CDR3 coding DNA: TGTGCCAGCAGCCTATCGGCACAGGGTAATTCACCCCTCCACTTT.

V is TRBV6-2 or TRBV6-3 and J is TRBJ1-5; possible D gene TRBD1, 5 bases. Trimming stripped 6 bases from V and 1 base from J, with 16 bases between. Looked up from germline, CDR1 is MNHEY and CDR2 is SVGEGT. This CDR3 is built from 16 residues. CDR3 nucleotide sequence: TGTGCCAGCAGCCTACCCCAGGGAGGCAGCAATCAGCCCCAGCATTTT. Translating gives CASSLPQGGSNQPQHF.